A single sample gave rise to the 3 T cell receptor beta chains below, sequenced in a study of vaccination and CD4 T cells after COVID-19. These TCRs are of unknown antigen specificity. Treatment of the sample: roughly 10-day PBMC culture with coronavirus spike peptide pools or control peptides (ViraFEST assay). The Oncomine TCR Beta short-read assay sequenced DNA from cultured CD4+ T cells. MiXCR, applied by TCRdb to the PCR reads, yields one record per CDR3 protein. The sample lists nearly 8,000 distinct CDR3 sequences; approximately 52% were seen once. Sequencing was done on a sample of CD4+ T cells from blood, cultured in vitro. The receptor set was obtained from a human donor who had recovered from COVID-19.

V is TRBV28 and J is TRBJ1-5, with unresolved D. CDR1 is MDHEN and CDR2 is SYDVKM in the germline V gene. The CDR3 has 12 residues. The V and J ends lost 2 bases and 4 bases respectively, with 3 bases between them. For the CDR3, the DNA is TGTGCCAGCAGTTTAAGAAATCAGCCCCAGCATTTT. This gives the protein CASSLRNQPQHF.

The chain joins TRBV5-4 to TRBJ2-7; perhaps TRBD2 as D (5 bases). Deletions cut 4 bases from V and 6 bases from J, with 14 bases between. The germline CDR1 and CDR2 sequences are SGHNT and YYREEE (reference sequence). The CDR3 loop spans 13 amino acids. The CDR3 coding sequence is TGTGCCAGCAGCCCCCGGGAAACTGGCGAGCAGTACTTC. Residues: CASSPRETGEQYF.

The rearrangement uses TRBV6-1 and TRBJ1-1, with TRBD1 matching 7 bases. This CDR3 has 14 amino acids. J lost 5 bases, V lost 4 bases, and 7 bases had no gene match. Germline-derived CDR1 and CDR2 are MNHNS and SASEGT. The CDR3 spells CASSGDRVWTEAFF. CDR3 in DNA: TGTGCCAGCAGTGGCGACAGGGTTTGGACTGAAGCTTTCTTT.